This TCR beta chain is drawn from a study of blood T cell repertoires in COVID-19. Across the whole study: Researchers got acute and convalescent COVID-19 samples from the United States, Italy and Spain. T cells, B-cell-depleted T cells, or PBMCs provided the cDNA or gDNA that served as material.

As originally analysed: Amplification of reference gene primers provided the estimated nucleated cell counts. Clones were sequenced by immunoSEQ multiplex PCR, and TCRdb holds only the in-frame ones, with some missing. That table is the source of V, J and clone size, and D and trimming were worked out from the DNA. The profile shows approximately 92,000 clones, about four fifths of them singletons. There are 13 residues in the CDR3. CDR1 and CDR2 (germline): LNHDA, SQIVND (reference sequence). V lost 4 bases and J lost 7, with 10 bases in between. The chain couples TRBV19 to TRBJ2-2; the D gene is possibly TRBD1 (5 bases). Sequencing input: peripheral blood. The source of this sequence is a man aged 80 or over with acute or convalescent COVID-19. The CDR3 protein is CASSTQGGGELFF. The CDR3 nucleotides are TGTGCCAGTAGTACCCAGGGTGGCGGGGAGCTGTTTTTT. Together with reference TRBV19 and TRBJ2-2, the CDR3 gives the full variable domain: DGGITQSPKYLFRKEGQNVTLSCEQNLNHDAMYWYRQDPGQGLRLIYYSQIVNDFQKGDIAEGYSVSREKKESFPLTVTSAQKNPTAFYLCASSTQGGGELFFGEGSRLTVL.